This entry describes one TCR beta chain. Source study methods: Reference gene primer amplification yielded estimated nucleated cell counts. The protocol was immunoSEQ multiplex PCR, while the TCRdb copy is restricted to in-frame clones and leaves out a portion. V and J calls plus clone size are reproduced from that table; the DNA served to infer D and trimming. Seen here are some 170,000 clones, 76% observed once, and the top ten hold around 8.9%. This entry belongs to a study of blood T cell repertoires in COVID-19. As for the study in general: Material from acute and convalescent COVID-19 was sourced from the United States, Italy and Spain.

Germline CDR1 and CDR2: MNHEY and SVGAGI. This CDR3 contains 15 residues. The V segment lost 6 bases and the J segment 4 bases; nucleotides outside the gene matches: 8. The sequenced sample was peripheral blood. This clonotype was obtained from a woman in her fifties or sixties with active or convalescent COVID-19. The chain carries TRBV6-5 and TRBJ2-1; 8 nucleotides align to TRBD2. The CDR3 is CASSRSGAAYNEQFF. The DNA of the CDR3 is TGTGCCAGCAGCCGTAGCGGGGCCGCATACAATGAGCAGTTCTTC.